The sequence of this T cell receptor beta chain was determined in a study of cytomegalovirus exposure and HLA in healthy donors. It was with 60 Vbeta and 13 Jbeta primers that the PCR ran. The data were produced by immunoSEQ multiplex PCR, yet TCRdb's version contains in-frame clones alone and is incomplete. Of hundreds of thousands of clones listed, approximately 80% were seen once; the top ten hold around 3%. Looked up from germline, CDR1 is SNHLY and CDR2 is FYNNEI. The V segment lost 9 bases and the J segment 0 bases; nucleotides outside the gene matches: 11. CDR3 length: 15 amino acids. The sequence was obtained from a man aged 25-45 years in good health and CMV-seronegative. The chain joins TRBV2 to TRBJ2-7; TRBD2 matches at 7 bases. The sequencing input was PBMCs. CDR3 region: CASQQWGGDSYEQYF. The DNA for the CDR3 is TGTGCCAGTCAGCAGTGGGGGGGGGACTCCTACGAGCAGTACTTC.